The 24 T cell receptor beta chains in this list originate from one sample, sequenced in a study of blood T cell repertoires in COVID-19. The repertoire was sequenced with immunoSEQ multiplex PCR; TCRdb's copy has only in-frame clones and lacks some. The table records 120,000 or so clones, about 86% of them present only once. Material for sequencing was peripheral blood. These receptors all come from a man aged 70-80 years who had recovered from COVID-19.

DNA for the CDR3: TGTGCCAGCAGAGGAACCGGGACAGGGATCTACGAGCAGTACTTC. This encodes CASRGTGTGIYEQYF. The chain recombines TRBV28 with TRBJ2-7; TRBD1 aligns across 9 bases. Germline-derived CDR1 and CDR2 are MDHEN and SYDVKM. V was pared by 6 bases and J by 3 bases, with 9 bases of the junction left unmatched. This CDR3 is built from 15 residues.

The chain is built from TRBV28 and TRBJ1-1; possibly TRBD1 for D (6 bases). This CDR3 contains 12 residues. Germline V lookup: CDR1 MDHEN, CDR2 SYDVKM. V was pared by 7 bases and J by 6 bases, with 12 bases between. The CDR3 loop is CASMRGISEAFF. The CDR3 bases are TGTGCCAGCATGAGGGGGATCTCTGAAGCTTTCTTT. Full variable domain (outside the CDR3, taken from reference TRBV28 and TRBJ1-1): DVKVTQSSRYLVKRTGEKVFLECVQDMDHENMFWYRQDPGLGLRLIYFSYDVKMKEKGDIPEGYSVSREKKERFSLILESASTNQTSMYLCASMRGISEAFFGQGTRLTVV.

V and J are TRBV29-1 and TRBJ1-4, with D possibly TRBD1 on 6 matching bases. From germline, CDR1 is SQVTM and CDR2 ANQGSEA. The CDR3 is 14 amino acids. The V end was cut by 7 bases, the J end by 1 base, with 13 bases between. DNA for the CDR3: TGCAGCGCCAGGAAAGGGGGAACTAATGAAAAACTGTTTTTT. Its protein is CSARKGGTNEKLFF.

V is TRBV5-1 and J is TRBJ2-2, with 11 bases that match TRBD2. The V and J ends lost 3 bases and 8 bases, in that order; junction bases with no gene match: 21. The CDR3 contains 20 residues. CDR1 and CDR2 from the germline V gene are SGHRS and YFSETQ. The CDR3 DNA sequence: TGCGCCAGCAGCTCACGGACGGGCCCACGACTAGCGGGAACCGGGGGGGAGCTGTTTTTT. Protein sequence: CASSSRTGPRLAGTGGELFF. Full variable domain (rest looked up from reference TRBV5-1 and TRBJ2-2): KAGVTQTPRYLIKTRGQQVTLSCSPISGHRSVSWYQQTPGQGLQFLFEYFSETQRNKGNFPGRFSGRQFSNSRSEMNVSTLELGDSALYLCASSSRTGPRLAGTGGELFFGEGSRLTVL.

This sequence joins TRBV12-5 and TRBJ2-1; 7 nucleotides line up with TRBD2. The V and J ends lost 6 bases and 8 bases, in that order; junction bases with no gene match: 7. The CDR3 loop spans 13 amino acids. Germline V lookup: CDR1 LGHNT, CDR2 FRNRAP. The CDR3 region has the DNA TGTGCTAGTGGCCCCGGGGAGGGCCATGAGCAGTTCTTC. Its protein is CASGPGEGHEQFF. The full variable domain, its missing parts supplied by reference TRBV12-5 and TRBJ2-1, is DARVTQTPRHKVTEMGQEVTMRCQPILGHNTVFWYRQTMMQGLELLAYFRNRAPLDDSGMPKDRFSAEMPDATLATLKIQPSEPRDSAVYFCASGPGEGHEQFFGPGTRLTVL.

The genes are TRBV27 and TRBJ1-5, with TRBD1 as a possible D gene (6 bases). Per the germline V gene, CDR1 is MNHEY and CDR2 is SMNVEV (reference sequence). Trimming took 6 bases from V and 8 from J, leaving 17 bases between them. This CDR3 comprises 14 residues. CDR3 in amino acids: CASRPGQPREPQHF. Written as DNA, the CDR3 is TGTGCCAGCAGACCCGGACAGCCCAGGGAGCCCCAGCATTTT.

CDR3 sequence reads: CASNQPGQGNIQYF. Here the CDR3 DNA reads TGTGCCAGCAACCAACCGGGACAGGGGAACATTCAGTACTTC. The chain employs TRBV21-1 and TRBJ2-4; the DNA was not used to check the table's D call, TRBD1. TRBV21-1 is a documented pseudogene. This CDR3 contains 14 residues.

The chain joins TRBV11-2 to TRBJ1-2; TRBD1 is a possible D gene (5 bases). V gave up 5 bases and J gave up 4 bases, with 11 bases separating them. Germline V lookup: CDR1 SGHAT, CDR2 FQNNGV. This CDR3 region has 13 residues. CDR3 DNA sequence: TGTGCCAGCAGCCGACAGCGCGGCTATGGCTACACCTTC. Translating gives CASSRQRGYGYTF.

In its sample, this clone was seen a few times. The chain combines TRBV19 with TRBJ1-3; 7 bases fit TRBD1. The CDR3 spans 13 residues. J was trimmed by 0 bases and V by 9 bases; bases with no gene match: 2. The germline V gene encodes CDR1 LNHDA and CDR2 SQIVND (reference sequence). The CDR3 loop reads CASRDSSGNTIYF. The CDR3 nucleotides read TGTGCCAGCAGGGACAGCTCTGGAAACACCATATATTTT.

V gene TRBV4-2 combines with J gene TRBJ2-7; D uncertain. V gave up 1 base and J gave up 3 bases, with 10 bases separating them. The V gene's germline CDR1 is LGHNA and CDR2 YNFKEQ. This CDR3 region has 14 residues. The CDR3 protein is CASSQAHSYYEQYF. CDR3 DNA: TGTGCCAGCAGCCAAGCTCACAGTTACTACGAGCAGTACTTC.

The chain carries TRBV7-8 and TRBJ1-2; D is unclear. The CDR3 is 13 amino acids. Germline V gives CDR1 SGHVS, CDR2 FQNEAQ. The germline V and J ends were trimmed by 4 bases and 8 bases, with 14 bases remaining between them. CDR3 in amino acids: CASSSQEGGGYTF. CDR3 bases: TGTGCCAGCAGCTCCCAGGAGGGTGGAGGCTACACCTTC.

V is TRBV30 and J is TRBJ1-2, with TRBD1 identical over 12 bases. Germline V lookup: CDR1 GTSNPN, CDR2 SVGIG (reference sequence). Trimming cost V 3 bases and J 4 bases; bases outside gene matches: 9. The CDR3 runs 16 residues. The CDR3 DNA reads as TGTGCCTGGAGAAGGGACAGGGGGCGCAGAGTCTATGGCTACACCTTC. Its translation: CAWRRDRGRRVYGYTF.

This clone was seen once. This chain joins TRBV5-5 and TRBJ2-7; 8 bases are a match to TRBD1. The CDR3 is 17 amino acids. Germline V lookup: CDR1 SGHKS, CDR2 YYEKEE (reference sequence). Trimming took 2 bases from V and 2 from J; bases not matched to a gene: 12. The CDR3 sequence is CASSFRQGKSFPYEQYF. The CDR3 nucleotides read TGTGCCAGCAGCTTTAGACAGGGGAAATCTTTTCCCTACGAGCAGTACTTC.

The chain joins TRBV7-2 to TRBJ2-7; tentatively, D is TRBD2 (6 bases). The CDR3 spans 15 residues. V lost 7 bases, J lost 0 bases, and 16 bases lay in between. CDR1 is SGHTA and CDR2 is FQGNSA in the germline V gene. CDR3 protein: CASKPYGGDSYEQYF. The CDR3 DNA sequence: TGTGCCAGCAAACCCTATGGAGGGGACTCCTACGAGCAGTACTTC. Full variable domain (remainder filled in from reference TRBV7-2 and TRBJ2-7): GAGVSQSPSNKVTEKGKDVELRCDPISGHTALYWYRQSLGQGLEFLIYFQGNSAPDKSGLPSDRFSAERTGGSVSTLTIQRTQQEDSAVYLCASKPYGGDSYEQYFGPGTRLTVT.

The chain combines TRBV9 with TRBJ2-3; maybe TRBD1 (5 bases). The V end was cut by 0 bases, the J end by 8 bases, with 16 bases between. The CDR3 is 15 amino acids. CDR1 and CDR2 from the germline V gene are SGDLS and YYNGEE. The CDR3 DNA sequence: TGTGCCAGCAGCGTAGCGGGCAGGGCCCAAGGTACGCAGTATTTT. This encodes CASSVAGRAQGTQYF.

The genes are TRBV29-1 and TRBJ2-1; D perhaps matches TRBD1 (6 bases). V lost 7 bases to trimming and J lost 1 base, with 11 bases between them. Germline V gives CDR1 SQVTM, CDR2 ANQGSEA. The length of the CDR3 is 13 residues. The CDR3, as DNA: TGCAGCGCCAACGGACAGTCCTACAATGAGCAGTTCTTC. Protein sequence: CSANGQSYNEQFF.

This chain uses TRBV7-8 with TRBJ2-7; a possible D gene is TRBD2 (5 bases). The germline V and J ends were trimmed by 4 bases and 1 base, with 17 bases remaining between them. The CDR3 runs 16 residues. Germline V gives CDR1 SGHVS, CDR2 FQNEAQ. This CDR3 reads CASSSKTAGSSYEQYF. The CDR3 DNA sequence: TGTGCCAGCAGCTCGAAAACTGCGGGCTCTTCCTACGAGCAGTACTTC.

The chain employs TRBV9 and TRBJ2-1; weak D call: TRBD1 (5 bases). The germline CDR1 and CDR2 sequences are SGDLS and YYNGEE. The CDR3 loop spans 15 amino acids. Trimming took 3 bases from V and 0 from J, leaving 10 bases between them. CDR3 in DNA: TGTGCCAGCAGCGCCCACAGGAGCTCCTACAATGAGCAGTTCTTC. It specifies CASSAHRSSYNEQFF.

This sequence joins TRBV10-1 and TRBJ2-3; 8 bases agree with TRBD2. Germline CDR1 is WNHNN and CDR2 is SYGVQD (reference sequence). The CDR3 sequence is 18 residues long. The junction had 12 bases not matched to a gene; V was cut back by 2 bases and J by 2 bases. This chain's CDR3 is CASSETAGGGLVTDTQYF. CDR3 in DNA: TGCGCCAGCAGTGAGACCGCCGGCGGGGGGTTAGTCACAGATACGCAGTATTTT.

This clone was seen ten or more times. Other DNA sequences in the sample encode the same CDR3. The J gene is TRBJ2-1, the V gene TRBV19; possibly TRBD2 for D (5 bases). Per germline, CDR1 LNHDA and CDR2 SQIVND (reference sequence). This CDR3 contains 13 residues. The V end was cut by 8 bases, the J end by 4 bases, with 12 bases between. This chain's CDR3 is CASRGRGYNEQFF. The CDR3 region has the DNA TGTGCCAGTCGAGGACGGGGTTACAATGAGCAGTTCTTC.

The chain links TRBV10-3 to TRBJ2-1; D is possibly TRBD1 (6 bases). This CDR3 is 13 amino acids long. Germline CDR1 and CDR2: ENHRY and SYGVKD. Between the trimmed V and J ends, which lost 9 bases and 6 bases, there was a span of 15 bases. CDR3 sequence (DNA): TGTGCCATTACGGGGACATCCCCCAATGAGCAGTTCTTC. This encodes CAITGTSPNEQFF.

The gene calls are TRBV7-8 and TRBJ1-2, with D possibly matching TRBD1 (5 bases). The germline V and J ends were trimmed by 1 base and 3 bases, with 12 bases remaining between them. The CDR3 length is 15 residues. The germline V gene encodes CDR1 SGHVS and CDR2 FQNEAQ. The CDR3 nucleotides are TGTGCCAGCAGCTTAGAGGGGTACCAGGACTATGGCTACACCTTC. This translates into CASSLEGYQDYGYTF. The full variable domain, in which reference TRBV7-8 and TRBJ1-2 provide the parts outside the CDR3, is GAGVSQSPRYKVAKRGQDVALRCDPISGHVSLFWYQQALGQGPEFLTYFQNEAQLDKSGLPSDRFFAERPEGSVSTLKIQRTQQEDSAVYLCASSLEGYQDYGYTFGSGTRLTVV.

For the CDR3, the DNA is TGTGCCAGCAGCTTAGTGACTAGCGGGGGCTACGAGCAGTACTTC. Amino acid sequence: CASSLVTSGGYEQYF. The chain is built from TRBV7-2 and TRBJ2-7, with TRBD2 identical over 12 bases. V lost 1 base, J lost 3 bases, and 1 base stayed unmatched. From germline, CDR1 is SGHTA and CDR2 FQGNSA. This CDR3 has 15 residues.

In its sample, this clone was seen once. CDR3 coding DNA: TGTGCCAGCAGCGATGCAGGGCTGGACGAGCAGTACTTC. Its translation: CASSDAGLDEQYF. The V and J genes are TRBV6-5 and TRBJ2-7; perhaps TRBD1 as D (5 bases). The germline V gene encodes CDR1 MNHEY and CDR2 SVGAGI. Trimming removed 6 bases from V and 5 bases from J, with 14 bases in between. The CDR3 contains 13 residues.